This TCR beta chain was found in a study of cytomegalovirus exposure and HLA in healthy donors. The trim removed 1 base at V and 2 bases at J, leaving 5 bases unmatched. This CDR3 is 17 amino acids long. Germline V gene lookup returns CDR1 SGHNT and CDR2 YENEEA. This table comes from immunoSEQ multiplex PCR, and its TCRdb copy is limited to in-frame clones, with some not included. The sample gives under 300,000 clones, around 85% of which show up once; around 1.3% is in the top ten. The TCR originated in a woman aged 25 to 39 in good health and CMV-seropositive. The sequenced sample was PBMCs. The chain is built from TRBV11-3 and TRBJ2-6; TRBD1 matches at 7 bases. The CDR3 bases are TGTGCCAGCAGCTTAGCTGGCGACAGGGCTGGGGCCAACGTCCTGACTTTC. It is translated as CASSLAGDRAGANVLTF.